The next 28 T cell receptor beta chains were all read from a single sample in a study of cytomegalovirus exposure and HLA in healthy donors. It was with 60 Vbeta and 13 Jbeta primers that the PCR ran. TCRdb's copy holds only in-frame clones and misses some; the assay was immunoSEQ multiplex PCR. This sample has 60,000 to 80,000 clones, with more than 60% found just once. The sample was PBMCs. These receptors originate from a woman younger than 45 in good health and CMV-seronegative.

This clone occurred a few times. The V call is TRBV5-4, the J call TRBJ1-1; D is unclear. This CDR3 is 12 amino acids long. Germline V gene lookup returns CDR1 SGHNT and CDR2 YYREEE (reference sequence). Trimming took off 3 bases at V and 7 bases at J, with 10 bases between the two ends. The CDR3: CASSSGSGEAFF. The CDR3 DNA reads as TGTGCCAGCAGCTCGGGCAGCGGTGAAGCTTTCTTT. Variable domain in full (rest from reference TRBV5-4 and TRBJ1-1): ETGVTQSPTHLIKTRGQQVTLRCSSQSGHNTVSWYQQALGQGPQFIFQYYREEENGRGNFPPRFSGLQFPNYSSELNVNALELDDSALYLCASSSGSGEAFFGQGTRLTVV.

The sample holds one count of this clone. V gene TRBV19 combines with J gene TRBJ1-2, with 9 bases matching TRBD1. The CDR3 spans 13 residues. Germline CDR1 and CDR2: LNHDA and SQIVND (reference sequence). Trimming took 7 bases from V and 6 from J; bases not matched to a gene: 6. CDR3 residues: CASTPTGGNGYTF. Here the CDR3 DNA reads TGTGCCAGTACCCCGACAGGGGGAAATGGCTACACCTTC.

This rearrangement joins TRBV5-4 to TRBJ2-7; 8 nucleotides align to TRBD1. With V trimmed by 1 base and J by 2 bases, 5 bases remained unmatched. The CDR3 is 15 residues long. Germline V lookup: CDR1 SGHNT, CDR2 YYREEE (reference sequence). CDR3 protein: CASSLSQGAAYEQYF. Here the CDR3 DNA reads TGTGCCAGCAGCTTGTCGCAGGGGGCGGCCTACGAGCAGTACTTC.

The chain joins TRBV25-1 to TRBJ2-5, with D possibly being TRBD1 (5 bases). V lost 1 base to trimming and J lost 5 bases, with 11 bases between them. Looked up from germline, CDR1 is MGHDK and CDR2 is SYGVNS. The length of the CDR3 is 14 residues. CDR3 sequence: CASSESRQRETQYF. CDR3 in DNA: TGTGCCAGCAGTGAATCCCGACAGAGGGAGACCCAGTACTTC.

The V and J genes are TRBV6-5 and TRBJ2-1; a weak D match, TRBD2 (6 bases). The CDR3 sequence is 12 residues long. Germline V CDR1 and CDR2: MNHEY, SVGAGI. Trimming pared 4 bases from V and 14 bases from J, leaving 15 bases between. The CDR3 DNA reads as TGTGCCAGCAGTTCCGCTGGGGGGAAGGAGTTCTTC. It encodes CASSSAGGKEFF.

The chain uses TRBV11-2 and TRBJ2-7, with 8 bases that match TRBD2. CDR3 length: 14 residues. Per germline, CDR1 SGHAT and CDR2 FQNNGV. The V and J ends lost 5 bases and 6 bases, in that order; junction bases with no gene match: 9. This CDR3 reads CASSLQSGGSEQYF. The CDR3 region has the DNA TGTGCCAGCAGCCTCCAGAGCGGGGGTTCCGAGCAGTACTTC.

The V and J genes are TRBV7-2 and TRBJ1-6; D perhaps matches TRBD1 (6 bases). Germline V CDR1 and CDR2: SGHTA, FQGNSA. This CDR3 is 17 amino acids long. V lost 2 bases and J 10 bases, leaving 21 bases between the germline ends. The CDR3 DNA reads as TGTGCCAGCAGCTTACGTGGGGGGGCGGAGGTTAGGTCACCCCTCCACTTT. This gives the protein CASSLRGGAEVRSPLHF.

The chain recombines TRBV7-9 with TRBJ2-3; 10 bases fit TRBD2. CDR1 and CDR2 from the germline V gene are SEHNR and FQNEAQ (reference sequence). This CDR3 region has 15 residues. V was pared by 8 bases and J by 2 bases, with 7 bases of the junction left unmatched. In DNA form, the CDR3 reads TGTGCCAGCCGCCTAGGACTAGCGGTCACAGATACGCAGTATTTT. Its translation: CASRLGLAVTDTQYF.

The chain uses TRBV7-2 and TRBJ2-2; D is ambiguous. The CDR3 extends over 14 amino acids. CDR1 and CDR2 from the germline V gene are SGHTA and FQGNSA. V was clipped by 1 base and J by 3 bases, with 6 bases between them. The CDR3 DNA reads as TGTGCCAGCAGCTTAGTATCGTACACCGGGGAGCTGTTTTTT. This sequence encodes CASSLVSYTGELFF.

The chain employs TRBV4-2 and TRBJ2-1; 11 bases fit TRBD1. This CDR3 region has 17 residues. Looked up from germline, CDR1 is LGHNA and CDR2 is YNFKEQ. V lost 1 base to trimming and J lost 0 bases; unmatched junction nucleotides: 2. The CDR3 protein is CASSQAGQGASYNEQFF. In nucleotides, the CDR3 is TGTGCCAGCAGCCAAGCCGGACAGGGGGCCTCCTACAATGAGCAGTTCTTC.

This clone came up a few times. V is TRBV4-2 and J is TRBJ2-3; tentatively, D is TRBD2 (6 bases). Trimming took off 1 base at V and 0 bases at J, with 11 bases between the two ends. This CDR3 is 16 amino acids long. Per the germline V gene, CDR1 is LGHNA and CDR2 is YNFKEQ. The CDR3 spells CASSQGAGPSTDTQYF. The CDR3 coding sequence is TGTGCCAGCAGCCAAGGAGCGGGCCCTAGCACAGATACGCAGTATTTT.

This clone was seen more than once but under ten times. The chain uses TRBV11-3 and TRBJ2-4; 12 positions match TRBD2. This CDR3 is 16 amino acids long. V lost 3 bases to trimming and J lost 7 bases; unmatched junction nucleotides: 7. Germline V gene data show CDR1 as SGHNT and CDR2 as YENEEA. CDR3 in amino acids: CASSLSGLAGGNIQYF. The CDR3 bases are TGTGCCAGCAGCTTGTCCGGGCTAGCGGGGGGGAACATTCAGTACTTC.

V is TRBV7-9 and J is TRBJ2-2, with D maybe TRBD2 (5 bases). CDR1 and CDR2 from the germline V gene are SEHNR and FQNEAQ (reference sequence). This CDR3 contains 15 residues. Trimming removed 6 bases from V and 4 bases from J, with 15 bases in between. CDR3 sequence reads: CASRGWEHGTGELFF. As DNA, the CDR3 is TGTGCCAGCAGGGGCTGGGAGCATGGCACCGGGGAGCTGTTTTTT.

The J gene is TRBJ2-3, the V gene TRBV9, with 7 bases that match TRBD2. The V and J ends lost 0 bases and 0 bases, in that order; junction bases with no gene match: 4. Looked up from germline, CDR1 is SGDLS and CDR2 is YYNGEE. This CDR3 contains 16 residues. The CDR3 loop reads CASSVGLAVSTDTQYF. CDR3 DNA sequence: TGTGCCAGCAGCGTAGGTCTAGCGGTTAGCACAGATACGCAGTATTTT.

The CDR3 DNA sequence: TGTGCCAGCACTAAGGGGGATTTCAAAAACATTCAGTACTTC. It specifies CASTKGDFKNIQYF. The chain carries TRBV9 and TRBJ2-4, with a possible D match to TRBD1 (6 bases). Trimming stripped 6 bases from V and 3 bases from J, with 13 bases between. The germline gives CDR1 SGDLS, CDR2 YYNGEE. There are 14 residues in the CDR3.

The V call is TRBV10-2, the J call TRBJ1-5, with TRBD1 matching 8 bases. J was trimmed by 0 bases and V by 9 bases; bases with no gene match: 1. The CDR3 is 13 residues long. The V gene's germline CDR1 is WSHSY and CDR2 SAAADI. CDR3 nucleotide sequence: TGCGCCAGGGGGACAGGTAGCAATCAGCCCCAGCATTTT. It encodes CARGTGSNQPQHF.

This clone was counted a few times. The chain couples TRBV28 to TRBJ2-7; the match to TRBD1 covers 7 bases. V shed 6 bases, J shed 7 bases, and the junction held 6 bases outside the gene matches. This CDR3 comprises 12 residues. Per the germline V gene, CDR1 is MDHEN and CDR2 is SYDVKM. CDR3 in DNA: TGTGCCAGCAGCTACAGGGGAAGGGAGCAGTACTTC. It specifies CASSYRGREQYF.

The rearrangement joins TRBV19 to TRBJ2-3; possible D gene TRBD1, 5 bases. The V gene's germline CDR1 is LNHDA and CDR2 SQIVND (reference sequence). V was shortened by 3 bases and J by 9 bases, with 13 bases between the two germline ends. The CDR3 sequence is 13 residues long. This CDR3 reads CASSIRQAGTQYF. CDR3 nucleotide sequence: TGTGCCAGTAGTATTCGGCAGGCAGGGACGCAGTATTTT. The full variable domain, with the rest looked up from reference TRBV19 and TRBJ2-3, is DGGITQSPKYLFRKEGQNVTLSCEQNLNHDAMYWYRQDPGQGLRLIYYSQIVNDFQKGDIAEGYSVSREKKESFPLTVTSAQKNPTAFYLCASSIRQAGTQYFGPGTRLTVL.

This chain links TRBV4-3 with TRBJ2-3, with D perhaps TRBD2 (7 bases). Trimming took 6 bases from V and 6 from J, leaving 25 bases between them. This CDR3 is built from 17 residues. The germline gives CDR1 LGHNA, CDR2 YSLEER. The CDR3 DNA reads as TGCGCCAGCAGGCTCAGTGTGGGGGGGGCAAGCTTGGATACGCAGTATTTT. Its protein is CASRLSVGGASLDTQYF.

The chain joins TRBV29-1 to TRBJ2-5; 13 bases are shared with TRBD2. The CDR3 loop spans 15 amino acids. Per the germline V gene, CDR1 is SQVTM and CDR2 is ANQGSEA. J lost 2 bases, V lost 4 bases, and 4 bases had no gene match. The CDR3 protein is CSVAGTSGIQETQYF. CDR3 in DNA: TGCAGCGTTGCCGGGACTAGCGGGATTCAAGAGACCCAGTACTTC.

V and J are TRBV29-1 and TRBJ2-3, with 14 bases aligning to TRBD2. The germline gives CDR1 SQVTM, CDR2 ANQGSEA. The CDR3 runs 14 residues. V lost 5 bases to trimming and J lost 7 bases; unmatched junction nucleotides: 5. This CDR3 reads CSVQTSGRANTQYF. Here the CDR3 DNA reads TGCAGCGTTCAGACTAGCGGGAGGGCTAATACGCAGTATTTT.

CDR3 sequence reads: CASSYQGATNEKLFF. CDR3 DNA sequence: TGTGCCAGCAGCTACCAGGGGGCAACTAATGAAAAACTGTTTTTT. V gene TRBV7-2 combines with J gene TRBJ1-4; 7 nucleotides align to TRBD1. With V trimmed by 4 bases and J by 0 bases, 2 bases remained unmatched. This CDR3 is 15 amino acids long. Germline V gives CDR1 SGHTA, CDR2 FQGNSA.

V gene TRBV11-2 combines with J gene TRBJ2-1, with D perhaps matching TRBD2 (5 bases). Germline CDR1 and CDR2: SGHAT and FQNNGV. Trimming removed 1 base from V and 0 bases from J, with 13 bases in between. The CDR3 sequence is 17 residues long. The CDR3 sequence is CASSLVGRSYSYNEQFF. The DNA of the CDR3 is TGTGCCAGCAGCTTAGTGGGGAGATCTTACTCCTACAATGAGCAGTTCTTC.

The chain uses TRBV7-9 and TRBJ1-2; 10 nucleotides match TRBD1. Germline lookup yields CDR1 SEHNR and CDR2 FQNEAQ (reference sequence). V shed 4 bases and J 0 bases; nucleotides not matched to a gene: 8. This CDR3 region has 17 residues. The CDR3 nucleotides are TGTGCCAGCAGCTCGCAGTCCGGGACAGGGGCTAACTATGGCTACACCTTC. It codes for CASSSQSGTGANYGYTF.

This clone has only one observation. V gene TRBV28 combines with J gene TRBJ2-5; perhaps TRBD2 as D (6 bases). V was cut by 4 bases and J by 4 bases, with 7 bases left in between. The CDR3 extends over 12 amino acids. The germline V gene encodes CDR1 MDHEN and CDR2 SYDVKM. The CDR3 loop reads CASSSSVETQYF. The CDR3, as DNA: TGTGCCAGCAGTTCTAGCGTAGAGACCCAGTACTTC.

The chain is built from TRBV12-1 and TRBJ1-1; the DNA was not compared with TRBD1, the D call given in the table. TRBV12-1 is marked as a pseudogene. The CDR3 loop spans 19 amino acids. The DNA for the CDR3 is TGTGCCAGCAGCCCTTGGCTCCGGGACAGAAACTACCCGAACACTGAAGCTTTCTTT. Amino acids: CASSPWLRDRNYPNTEAFF.

This chain connects TRBV7-6 to TRBJ1-1, with D perhaps matching TRBD1 (6 bases). Trimming left V 4 bases short and J 4 bases short, with 16 bases between. Per germline, CDR1 SGHVS and CDR2 FNYEAQ. The CDR3 runs 15 residues. The CDR3 region has the DNA TGTGCCAGCAGCTCCGGCACAGGGCTGGGCACTGAAGCTTTCTTT. Translating gives CASSSGTGLGTEAFF. Looking up the rest from reference TRBV7-6 and TRBJ1-1 gives the full variable domain: GAGVSQSPRYKVTKRGQDVALRCDPISGHVSLYWYRQALGQGPEFLTYFNYEAQQDKSGLPNDRFSAERPEGSISTLTIQRTEQRDSAMYRCASSSGTGLGTEAFFGQGTRLTVV.

This clone came up once. The J gene is TRBJ1-2, the V gene TRBV30, with unresolved D. V was pared by 0 bases and J by 8 bases, with 10 bases between. Germline V gene lookup returns CDR1 GTSNPN and CDR2 SVGIG (reference sequence). CDR3 length: 12 amino acids. CDR3 nucleotides: TGTGCCTGGAGTGTTAGCGATAGCGGCTACACCTTC. Translated: CAWSVSDSGYTF.